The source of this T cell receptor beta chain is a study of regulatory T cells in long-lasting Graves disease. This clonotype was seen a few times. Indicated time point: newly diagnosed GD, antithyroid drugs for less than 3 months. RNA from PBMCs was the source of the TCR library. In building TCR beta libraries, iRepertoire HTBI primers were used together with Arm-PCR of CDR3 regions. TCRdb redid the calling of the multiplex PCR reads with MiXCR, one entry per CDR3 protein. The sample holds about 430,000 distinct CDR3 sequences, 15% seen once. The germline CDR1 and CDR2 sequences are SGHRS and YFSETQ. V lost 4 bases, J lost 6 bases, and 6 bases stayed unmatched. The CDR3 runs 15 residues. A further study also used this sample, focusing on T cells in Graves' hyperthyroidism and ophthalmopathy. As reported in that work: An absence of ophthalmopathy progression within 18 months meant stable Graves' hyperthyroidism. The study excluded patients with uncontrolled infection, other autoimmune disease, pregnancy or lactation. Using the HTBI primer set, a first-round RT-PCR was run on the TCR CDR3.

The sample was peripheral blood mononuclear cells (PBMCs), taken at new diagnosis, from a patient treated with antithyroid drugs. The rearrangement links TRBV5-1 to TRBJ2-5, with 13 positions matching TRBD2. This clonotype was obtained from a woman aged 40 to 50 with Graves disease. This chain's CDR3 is CASSLRTSGSQTQYF. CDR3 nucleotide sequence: TGCGCCAGCAGCCTCCGGACTAGCGGGAGCCAGACCCAGTACTTC.